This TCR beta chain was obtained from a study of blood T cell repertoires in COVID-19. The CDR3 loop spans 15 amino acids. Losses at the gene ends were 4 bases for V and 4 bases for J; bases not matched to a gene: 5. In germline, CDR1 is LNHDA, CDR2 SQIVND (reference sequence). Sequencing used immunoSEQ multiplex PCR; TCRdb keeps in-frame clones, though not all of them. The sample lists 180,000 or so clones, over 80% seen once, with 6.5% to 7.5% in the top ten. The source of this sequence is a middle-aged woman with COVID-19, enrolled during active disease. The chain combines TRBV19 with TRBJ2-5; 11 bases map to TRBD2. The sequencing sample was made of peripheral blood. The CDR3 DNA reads TGTGCCAGTAGTAGACTAGCGGGGAGCCTAGAGACCCAGTACTTC. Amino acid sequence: CASSRLAGSLETQYF.